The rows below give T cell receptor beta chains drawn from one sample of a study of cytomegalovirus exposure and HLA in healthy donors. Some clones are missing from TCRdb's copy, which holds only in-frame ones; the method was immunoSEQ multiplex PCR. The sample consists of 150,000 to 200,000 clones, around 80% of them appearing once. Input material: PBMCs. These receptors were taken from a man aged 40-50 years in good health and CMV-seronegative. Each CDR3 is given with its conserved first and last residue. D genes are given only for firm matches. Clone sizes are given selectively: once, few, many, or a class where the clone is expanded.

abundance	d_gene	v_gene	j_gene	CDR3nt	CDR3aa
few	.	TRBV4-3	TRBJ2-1	TGCGCCAGCAGCCAAGATACCGCAGCGGGTTTCAATGAGCAGTTCTTC	CASSQDTAAGFNEQFF
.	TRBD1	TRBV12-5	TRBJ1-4	TGTGCTAGTGGTTCTCCGACAGGGTTGGATGAAAAACTGTTTTTT	CASGSPTGLDEKLFF
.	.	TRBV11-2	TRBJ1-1	TGTGCCAGCAGCGCCCGGGGATCCGGATCTGGAACTGAAGCTTTCTTT	CASSARGSGSGTEAFF
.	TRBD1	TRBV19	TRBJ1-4	TGTGCCAGTAGTACACAGGGGAAGGGTAATGAAAAACTGTTTTTT	CASSTQGKGNEKLFF
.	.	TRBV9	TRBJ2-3	TGTGCCAGCAGCTTCCTCCTAGCTTCGGAAGATACGCAGTATTTT	CASSFLLASEDTQYF
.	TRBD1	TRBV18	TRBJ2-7	TGTGCCAGCTCACCACCCGGGACAGGGGCCTACGAGCAGTACTTC	CASSPPGTGAYEQYF
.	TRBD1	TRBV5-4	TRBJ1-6	TGTGCCAGCAGCTTGGAGGACAGGGGACGTTCACCCCTCCACTTT	CASSLEDRGRSPLHF
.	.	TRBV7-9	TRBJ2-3	TGTGCCAGCAGTCCTCAGAATACAGATACGCAGTATTTT	CASSPQNTDTQYF
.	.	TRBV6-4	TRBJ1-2	TGTGCCAGCAGTGACTCTAGGGGTGGCTACACCTTC	CASSDSRGGYTF
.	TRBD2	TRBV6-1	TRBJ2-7	TGTGCCATCAGTGATCCGGGACTAGCGGGAGGGCCGAGAAACGAGCAGTACTTC	CAISDPGLAGGPRNEQYF
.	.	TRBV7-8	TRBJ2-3	TGTGCCAGCAGCATACCCTCCGGAGGGTGGACAGATACGCAGTATTTT	CASSIPSGGWTDTQYF
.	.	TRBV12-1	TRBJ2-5	TGTGCCAGCAGCTTTGGAGTAGCGGGGTACCAAGAGACCCAGTACTTC	CASSFGVAGYQETQYF
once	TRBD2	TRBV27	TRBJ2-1	TGTGCCAGCAGTTTATCGACCGGGACTAGCGGGGGTTACAATGAGCAGTTCTTC	CASSLSTGTSGGYNEQFF
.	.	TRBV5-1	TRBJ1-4	TGCGCCAGCAGCTTGGTTGGCAGTGCCGAAAAACTGTTTTTT	CASSLVGSAEKLFF
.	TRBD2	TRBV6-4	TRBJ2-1	TGTGCCAGCAGTGCTCGCCGGACTAGCGGGGGGGCCCCCTACAATGAGCAGTTCTTC	CASSARRTSGGAPYNEQFF
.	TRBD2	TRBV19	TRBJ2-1	TGTGCCAGTAGTCCTAGCGGAATTGCCTACAATGAGCAGTTCTTC	CASSPSGIAYNEQFF
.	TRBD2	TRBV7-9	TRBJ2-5	TGTGCCAGCAGCACGACTAGCGGGGTTATGGAGACCCAGTACTTC	CASSTTSGVMETQYF
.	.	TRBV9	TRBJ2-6	TGTGCCAGCAGCGGCGGATACTCTGGGGCCAACGTCCTGACTTTC	CASSGGYSGANVLTF
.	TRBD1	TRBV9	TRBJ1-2	TGTGCCAGCAGCGTCGCGGGACAGGGGGCAATGAGCTATGGCTACACCTTC	CASSVAGQGAMSYGYTF
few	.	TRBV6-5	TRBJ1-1	TGTGCCAGCAGGGACTTGAACACTGAAGCTTTCTTT	CASRDLNTEAFF
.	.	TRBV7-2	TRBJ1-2	TGTGCCAGCAGGCGCGAGGGGAGGGTGAACTATGGCTACACCTTC	CASRREGRVNYGYTF
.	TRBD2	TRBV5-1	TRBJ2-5	TGCGCCAGCGTCTCTATCGGGGGGGAAGAGACCCAGTACTTC	CASVSIGGEETQYF
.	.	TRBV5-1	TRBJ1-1	TGCGCCAGCAGCTGGATGAGGAGAAGCGGCACTGAAGCTTTCTTT	CASSWMRRSGTEAFF
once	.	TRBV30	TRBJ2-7	TGTGCCTGGAGTGGCCCTAGGACATTGGGGACCTACGAGCAGTACTTC	CAWSGPRTLGTYEQYF
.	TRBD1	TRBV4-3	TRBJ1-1	TGCGCCAGCAGCCAAAGTCCAAGCAGGGGGCGGGCTTTCTTT	CASSQSPSRGRAFF
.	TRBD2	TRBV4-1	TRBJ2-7	TGCGCCAGCAGCCCCACCGTAGGGGTAGCGGGAGTCTACGAGCAGTACTTC	CASSPTVGVAGVYEQYF
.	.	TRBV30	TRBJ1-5	TGTGCCTGGAGCGCCCCGGGTTATAGCAATCAGCCCCAGCATTTT	CAWSAPGYSNQPQHF
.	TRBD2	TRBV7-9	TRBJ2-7	TGTGCCAGCAGCATGACTAGCGGGGGGAGCGAGCAGTACTTC	CASSMTSGGSEQYF
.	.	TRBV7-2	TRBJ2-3	TGTGCCAGCAGCTTAAATGGCAGGGGGGTCACAGATACGCAGTATTTT	CASSLNGRGVTDTQYF
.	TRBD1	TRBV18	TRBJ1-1	TGTGCCAGCTCACAGACAGGGGGCTCCACTGAAGCTTTCTTT	CASSQTGGSTEAFF
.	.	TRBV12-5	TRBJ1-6	TGTGCTAGTGGTTTGTCTCCTTCAGGGGATTCACCCCTCCACTTT	CASGLSPSGDSPLHF
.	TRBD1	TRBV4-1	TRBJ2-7	TGCGCCAGCAGCCAACTAAGGACAGGGGGGTACGAGCAGTACTTC	CASSQLRTGGYEQYF
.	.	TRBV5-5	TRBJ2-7	TGTGCCAGCAGCTTGTGGCCAGCCTACGAGCAGTACTTC	CASSLWPAYEQYF
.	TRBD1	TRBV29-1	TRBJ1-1	TGCAGCGTGTATAACAGGGGGCGAACTGAAGCTTTCTTT	CSVYNRGRTEAFF
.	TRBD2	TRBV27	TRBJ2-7	TGTGCCAGCAGTAGGACTAGCGGGACCTACGAGCAGTACTTC	CASSRTSGTYEQYF
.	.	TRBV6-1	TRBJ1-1	TGTGCCACATTTTTTCAACCGAGCGGGAAGACTTTCTTT	CATFFQPSGKTFF
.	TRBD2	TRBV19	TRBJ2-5	TGTGCCAGTAGCCTAGGACTAGCGGCTGGAGAGACCCAGTACTTC	CASSLGLAAGETQYF
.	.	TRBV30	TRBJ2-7	TGTGCCTGGAGCTCGCTAACCTCCGTGGGGCTCGCTTACGAGCAGTACTTC	CAWSSLTSVGLAYEQYF
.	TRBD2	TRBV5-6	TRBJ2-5	TGTGCCAGCAGCTTGACTAGCGGAATGGAGACCCAGTACTTC	CASSLTSGMETQYF
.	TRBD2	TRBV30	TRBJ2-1	TGTGCCTGGAGTCCCAGGGAGGGCCAGTTCTTC	CAWSPREGQFF
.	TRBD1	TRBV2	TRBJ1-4	TGTGCCACCCACCGGGGACAGGGGTCCGAAAAACTGTTTTTT	CATHRGQGSEKLFF